The source of this T cell receptor beta chain is a study of radiation and T cells in renal cell carcinoma. Noted time point: blood 4 weeks post-SBRT, at nephrectomy. Described treatment: 15 Gy SBRT to primary tumor, nephrectomy 4 weeks later. Nephrectomy followed 15 Gy stereotactic body radiation by 4 weeks. Regarding this clone: Its target is unknown.

Broader study findings: In blood, top tumor clones expanded by 2 weeks, shrinking by 4.

CDR1 and CDR2 (germline): MDHEN, SYDVKM. The CDR3 runs to 14 residues. The V end lost 5 bases, the J end lost 5 bases, and 12 bases lay between the germline ends. Repertoires were generated with immunoSEQ multiplex PCR, while TCRdb's copy carries only in-frame clones and drops some. The sample holds 75,000 to 95,000 clones, about 82% seen once. The clonotype originates from a man between 50 and 59 years old with renal cell carcinoma. The rearrangement joins TRBV28 to TRBJ2-2; D possibly corresponds to TRBD2 (5 bases). Sample: blood, taken from a patient whose treatment included radiotherapy and nephrectomy. CDR3: CASSPPRRTGELFF. The DNA of the CDR3 is TGTGCCAGCAGTCCCCCCCGGAGGACCGGGGAGCTGTTTTTT.